One and the same sample provided the 22 T cell receptor beta chains below, sequenced in a study. TCRdb re-called the RT-PCR reads with MiXCR, one entry per CDR3 protein. Of more than 550,000 distinct CDR3 sequences in the sample, 13% to 15% were seen once. The sample taken for sequencing was memory CD4+ T cells from blood. All receptors come from a female donor in good health, serving as a healthy control.

This clonotype was picked up many times. The rearrangement links TRBV5-6 to TRBJ2-7; D may be TRBD2 (5 bases). Trimming left V 3 bases short and J 3 bases short, with 13 bases between. This CDR3 contains 14 residues. The germline gives CDR1 SGHDT, CDR2 YYEEEE. Here the CDR3 reads CASSWRPGNYEQYF. The DNA of the CDR3 is TGTGCCAGCAGCTGGAGGCCGGGGAACTACGAGCAGTACTTC.

This clonotype came up many times. V gene TRBV5-6 combines with J gene TRBJ2-1; D is perhaps TRBD1 (6 bases). This CDR3 is built from 16 residues. Germline V gene sequence: CDR1 SGHDT, CDR2 YYEEEE. V lost 6 bases and J lost 3, with 19 bases in between. Written as DNA, the CDR3 is TGTGCCAGCAAACGGTCCGTCAGGGGCGGCTACAATGAGCAGTTCTTC. Translation: CASKRSVRGGYNEQFF.

This clonotype was detected only a few times. The CDR3 sequence: CASAQEGRTEAFF. DNA for the CDR3: TGTGCCAGCGCCCAAGAGGGGAGGACTGAAGCTTTCTTT. The gene calls are TRBV7-9 and TRBJ1-1, with D maybe TRBD1 (5 bases). This CDR3 comprises 13 residues. Germline V lookup: CDR1 SEHNR, CDR2 FQNEAQ (reference sequence). The ends were cut back, 8 bases at V and 5 bases at J, with 15 bases in the middle.

The chain recombines TRBV6-5 with TRBJ1-6; no clear D gene. Trimming removed 2 bases from V and 9 bases from J, with 11 bases in between. There are 14 residues in the CDR3. Per germline, CDR1 MNHEY and CDR2 SVGAGI. In nucleotides, the CDR3 is TGTGCCAGCAGTTACGGGGTATTGGGTTCACCCCTCCACTTT. Encoded protein: CASSYGVLGSPLHF.

The rearrangement uses TRBV5-1 and TRBJ1-1, with D possibly TRBD1 on 5 matching bases. This CDR3 contains 14 residues. Germline lookup yields CDR1 SGHRS and CDR2 YFSETQ. Trimming left V 2 bases short and J 4 bases short, with 12 bases between. As DNA, the CDR3 is TGCGCCAGCAGCTTAGAGTGGGGGGGCACTGAAGCTTTCTTT. Translated: CASSLEWGGTEAFF.

Details on this clonotype: This clone may be a read error of a much larger clone one base away. This chain joins TRBV9 and TRBJ2-7; D assignment may be TRBD1 or TRBD2 (6 bases each). CDR1 SGDLS and CDR2 YYNGEE come from the germline V gene. This CDR3 has 16 amino acids. V lost 5 bases and J lost 2, with 20 bases in between. The CDR3 bases are TGTGCCAGCAGACCCGGGGGCCTGGGGACCACCTACGAGCAGTACTTC. Residues: CASRPGGLGTTYEQYF.

This clonotype was seen more than once but under ten times. The chain has TRBV5-1 and TRBJ2-1; TRBD2 matches 9 bases. The length of the CDR3 is 16 residues. J was trimmed by 5 bases and V by 2 bases; bases with no gene match: 8. Germline CDR1 SGHRS, CDR2 YFSETQ. CDR3 amino acids: CASSFGGGLAHNEQFF. The CDR3 DNA sequence: TGCGCCAGCAGCTTCGGGGGGGGACTAGCCCACAATGAGCAGTTCTTC.

CDR3 sequence reads: CSGLDSRTNEKLFF. The DNA of the CDR3 is TGCAGTGGACTGGACAGCCGAACTAATGAAAAACTGTTTTTT. The rearrangement joins TRBV20-1 to TRBJ1-4, with a possible D match to TRBD1 (6 bases). There are 14 residues in the CDR3. The V gene lost 7 bases and the J gene lost 1 base, with 13 bases spanning the gap. Germline loops: CDR1 DFQATT, CDR2 SNEGSKA (reference sequence).

This clonotype came up a few times. One junction end does not reproduce the germline sequence, and a read error may be involved. V gene TRBV20-1 combines with J gene TRBJ2-1, with 8 nucleotides matching TRBD2. Germline loops: CDR1 DFQATT, CDR2 SNEGSKA (reference sequence). There are 13 residues in the CDR3. The CDR3 protein is CSARTSSNNEQFF. DNA of the CDR3: TGCAGTGCGAGGACTAGCTCCAACAATGAGCAGTTCTTC.

This clonotype was counted between two and nine times. V usage is TRBV20-1 and J usage is TRBJ2-1, with D hard to call. Looked up from germline, CDR1 is DFQATT and CDR2 is SNEGSKA (reference sequence). The CDR3 loop spans 13 amino acids. V lost 3 bases to trimming and J lost 0 bases, with 6 bases between them. CDR3 nucleotides: TGCAGTGCTAGTGAGAGCTCCTACAATGAGCAGTTCTTC. Translation: CSASESSYNEQFF.

V and J are TRBV4-2 and TRBJ2-7; unclear D gene. The V end lost 0 bases, the J end lost 3 bases, and 15 bases lay between the germline ends. The CDR3 runs 16 residues. The germline V gene has CDR1 LGHNA and CDR2 YNFKEQ. The CDR3 nucleotides read TGTGCCAGCAGCCAAGAGGAGAACAGCAATTTCTACGAGCAGTACTTC. Translated, it gives CASSQEENSNFYEQYF.

The chain combines TRBV3-1 with TRBJ1-1; D remains ambiguous. Trimming took 2 bases from V and 8 from J, leaving 12 bases between them. Germline CDR1 LGHDT, CDR2 YNNKEL (reference sequence). The CDR3 is made up of 13 amino acids. In nucleotides, the CDR3 is TGTGCCAGCAGCCAAACCCTGGCCGTGGAAGCTTTCTTT. It translates to CASSQTLAVEAFF.

In its sample, this clonotype was seen many times. The chain couples TRBV7-2 to TRBJ2-7, with 7 bases matching TRBD1. The V gene end was trimmed by 5 bases and the J gene end by 3 bases; junction bases not matched to a gene: 7. The CDR3 contains 14 residues. CDR1 is SGHTA and CDR2 is FQGNSA in the germline V gene. DNA for the CDR3: TGTGCCAGCAGCCCGGGGACAGCTAACTACGAGCAGTACTTC. The encoded protein is CASSPGTANYEQYF.

The chain is built from TRBV4-2 and TRBJ1-1, with D unclear. The V end lost 1 base, the J end lost 4 bases, and 13 bases lay between the germline ends. Germline loops: CDR1 LGHNA, CDR2 YNFKEQ. The CDR3 totals 15 residues. As DNA, the CDR3 is TGTGCCAGCAGCCAAGGGGGAGGTTTTGGCACTGAAGCTTTCTTT. Its translation is CASSQGGGFGTEAFF.

In this sample, this clonotype turned up a few times. The J gene is TRBJ2-3, the V gene TRBV6-5; 7 bases match TRBD1. Germline CDR1 and CDR2: MNHEY and SVGAGI. CDR3 length: 15 residues. V dropped 5 bases and J dropped 5; count of bases not matched to a gene: 10. The CDR3 spells CASSATGERGDTQYF. The CDR3 DNA reads as TGTGCCAGCAGTGCCACAGGGGAGAGAGGAGATACGCAGTATTTT.

This clonotype was seen repeatedly, ten times or more. V usage is TRBV4-3 and J usage is TRBJ2-1, with 9 bases identical to TRBD2. CDR1 is LGHNA and CDR2 is YSLEER in the germline V gene. This CDR3 is 19 amino acids long. The V gene end was trimmed by 0 bases and the J gene end by 0 bases; junction bases not matched to a gene: 9. The CDR3 sequence: CASSQDPLAGAFSYNEQFF. As DNA, the CDR3 is TGCGCCAGCAGCCAAGATCCATTAGCGGGGGCTTTCTCCTACAATGAGCAGTTCTTC.

This clonotype was detected many times. J is TRBJ2-1 and V is TRBV20-1; 10 positions match TRBD1. Germline V lookup: CDR1 DFQATT, CDR2 SNEGSKA (reference sequence). V shed 3 bases, J shed 6 bases, and the junction held 11 bases outside the gene matches. This CDR3 is built from 16 residues. CDR3 coding DNA: TGCAGTGCTAGTCCTAACGACAGGGGGCCACGCAATGAGCAGTTCTTC. It specifies CSASPNDRGPRNEQFF.

The chain is built from TRBV20-1 and TRBJ1-1, with D possibly TRBD1 on 6 matching bases. The V end was cut by 3 bases, the J end by 1 base, with 12 bases between. Germline-derived CDR1 and CDR2 are DFQATT and SNEGSKA (reference sequence). This CDR3 comprises 14 residues. The CDR3 sequence is CSASYPGQNTEAFF. As DNA, the CDR3 is TGCAGTGCTAGCTATCCGGGACAGAACACTGAAGCTTTCTTT.

The genes are TRBV18 and TRBJ2-2; 8 bases are a match to TRBD1. This CDR3 has 16 residues. The germline CDR1 and CDR2 sequences are KGHSH and LQKENI. V dropped 3 bases and J dropped 3; count of bases not matched to a gene: 6. The CDR3 sequence is CASSPQTGVDTGELFF. In DNA form, the CDR3 reads TGTGCCAGCTCACCCCAGACAGGGGTGGACACCGGGGAGCTGTTTTTT.

The chain joins TRBV20-1 to TRBJ1-6, with D unresolved. CDR3 size: 12 residues. V lost 0 bases and J 8 bases, leaving 5 bases between the germline ends. Looked up from germline, CDR1 is DFQATT and CDR2 is SNEGSKA (reference sequence). CDR3 sequence (DNA): TGCAGTGCTAGAGAACCCGATTCACCCCTCCACTTT. It is translated as CSAREPDSPLHF.

This chain joins TRBV18 and TRBJ2-1, with TRBD2 matching over 10 bases. J gave up 9 bases and V 0 bases, and 5 bases lay outside the gene matches. The CDR3 covers 15 residues. The V gene's germline CDR1 is KGHSH and CDR2 LQKENI. The CDR3 region is CASSPPSGRSGEQFF. CDR3 DNA: TGTGCCAGCTCACCACCTAGCGGGAGGTCCGGTGAGCAGTTCTTC. The full variable domain, with the rest looked up from reference TRBV18 and TRBJ2-1, is NAGVMQNPRHLVRRRGQEARLRCSPMKGHSHVYWYRQLPEEGLKFMVYLQKENIIDESGMPKERFSAEFPKEGPSILRIQQVVRGDSAAYFCASSPPSGRSGEQFFGPGTRLTVL.

The CDR3 here is CSARRGQGVEGYTF. Here the CDR3 DNA reads TGCAGTGCTAGAAGAGGACAGGGGGTCGAAGGCTACACCTTC. The chain has TRBV20-1 and TRBJ1-2; 10 bases align to TRBD1. Germline V CDR1 and CDR2: DFQATT, SNEGSKA (reference sequence). J gave up 8 bases and V 2 bases, and 8 bases lay outside the gene matches. CDR3 length: 14 residues.